The 15 T cell receptor beta chains in this list originate from one sample, sequenced in a study of tumor-infiltrating lymphocytes in primary liver carcinoma. In addition to blood RNA drawn from unsorted whole blood, germline DNA was extracted. The authors made TCR beta cDNA from approximately 500 ng total RNA with a constant-region primer. Construction of TCR beta libraries relied on three successive nested multiplex PCR rounds employing slightly modified ARM-PCR. Each of the first two PCR rounds ran about 9 cycles with TRBV1-TRBV30 forward and C-beta reverse primers. TCRdb itself ran the multiplex PCR reads through MiXCR, one entry per CDR3 protein. Of 300,000 to 350,000 distinct CDR3 sequences listed, 65% are singletons. The sequencing sample was made of peripheral blood. These receptors were obtained from a man aged 40-55 years with primary liver carcinoma and hepatitis B virus infection.

This clonotype has ten or more counts. CDR3 DNA sequence: TGCAGCGGCCTGGGACAGGCCTACGAGCAGTACTTC. It encodes CSGLGQAYEQYF. This chain uses TRBV29-1 with TRBJ2-7; TRBD1 matches at 8 bases. The CDR3 totals 12 residues. V shed 7 bases and J 2 bases; nucleotides not matched to a gene: 4. Germline CDR1 SQVTM, CDR2 ANQGSEA.

Ten or more counts support this clonotype. The chain links TRBV10-3 to TRBJ2-3; 12 bases align to TRBD1. With 6 bases clipped from V and 1 base from J, the junction kept 8 bases outside the gene matches. CDR1 is ENHRY and CDR2 is SYGVKD in the germline V gene. This CDR3 contains 17 residues. The CDR3 spells CAISKGQGARGTDTQYF. CDR3 sequence (DNA): TGTGCCATCAGCAAGGGACAGGGGGCGCGGGGCACAGATACGCAGTATTTT.

Turning to this clonotype: Germline is not matched at one junction end, which may reflect a read error. The V and J genes are TRBV11-2 and TRBJ2-1; D not certain. CDR3 size: 13 residues. Germline loops: CDR1 SGHAT, CDR2 FQNNGV. In nucleotides, the CDR3 is TGTGCCGGCAGCTTATTAGAGTACAATGAGCAGTTCTTC. Protein sequence: CAGSLLEYNEQFF.

Comments on this clonotype: This sequence may be a read error, since a much larger clone differs from it by one base. The V and J genes are TRBV6-5 and TRBJ1-4; D unresolved. This CDR3 is 14 amino acids long. Germline loops: CDR1 MNHEY, CDR2 SVGAGI. The chain's CDR3 is CVSSPTTTNEKLFF. CDR3 DNA: TGTGTCAGCAGTCCCACAACAACTAATGAAAAACTGTTTTTT.

This clonotype occurred a few times. At one boundary the junction diverges from the germline segment, which might be a read error. The J gene is TRBJ2-1, the V gene TRBV28; maybe TRBD2 (5 bases). Looked up from germline, CDR1 is MDHEN and CDR2 is SYDVKM. CDR3 length equals 14 residues. The CDR3: CASSFLEEYNEQFF. DNA of the CDR3: TGTGCCAGCAGTTTTTTGGAGGAGTACAATGAGCAGTTCTTT.

The genes are TRBV19 and TRBJ1-5; D not resolved. Trimming left V 4 bases short and J 4 bases short, with 14 bases between. The CDR3 covers 15 residues. Germline V gene sequence: CDR1 LNHDA, CDR2 SQIVND (reference sequence). CDR3: CASSKTWEDNQPQHF. The CDR3 coding sequence is TGTGCCAGTAGTAAAACGTGGGAGGATAATCAGCCCCAGCATTTT.

For this clonotype: This may arise from a read error, as a much more abundant clone is one base away. V usage is TRBV12-3 or TRBV12-4 and J usage is TRBJ2-1; 12 positions agree with TRBD2. This CDR3 is 16 amino acids long. With 6 bases clipped from V and 9 bases from J, the junction kept 12 bases outside the gene matches. The CDR3 protein is CASRRSGLAGFGEQFF. The CDR3 region has the DNA TGTGCCAGCAGACGGTCGGGACTAGCGGGTTTTGGTGAGCAGTTCTTC.

Of note for this clonotype: The germline gene is not matched at one end of the junction; a read error may be the cause. This chain links TRBV6-2 or TRBV6-3 with TRBJ2-1; TRBD1 matches at 8 bases. The germline V gene encodes CDR1 MNHEY and CDR2 SVGEGT. The CDR3 has 14 amino acids. CDR3 loop: CASSRTGLYKEQFF. The CDR3 nucleotides read TGTGCCAGCAGTCGGACAGGGTTATACAAAGAGCAGTTCTTC.

A word on this clonotype: Compared with germline, one end of the junction differs, possibly owing to a read error. In DNA, the CDR3 is TGTGCCAGCAGTTTAGCAGTAGCGGATACAGTGACCCTCCAGTATTTC. This sequence encodes CASSLAVADTVTLQYF. The chain has TRBV12-3 or TRBV12-4 and TRBJ2-7, with D maybe TRBD2 (6 bases). The CDR3 is 16 amino acids.

Regarding this clonotype: A clone one base away is much larger, so this may be a read error. J is TRBJ2-2 and V is TRBV6-1; D is unresolved. The germline CDR1 and CDR2 sequences are MNHNS and SASEGT. This CDR3 comprises 16 residues. CDR3 residues: CASTESVRLNTGELFF. The CDR3 DNA is TGTGCCAGCACTGAATCCGTGAGGTTGAACACCGGGGAGCTGTTTTTT.

About this clonotype itself: Relative to the germline gene, one junction end is altered; a read error may explain this. The chain combines TRBV5-6 with TRBJ2-7; D call uncertain. The CDR3 loop spans 15 amino acids. The germline V gene has CDR1 SGHDT and CDR2 YYEEEE. The CDR3 DNA reads TGTGTCAGCAGCTTGAAATACGGCAGCTCCTACGAGCAGTACTTC. It codes for CVSSLKYGSSYEQYF.

Points on this clonotype: A read error may be the cause here, since a much bigger clone is one base away. This chain uses TRBV5-6 with TRBJ2-7; maybe TRBD1 (6 bases). The germline CDR1 and CDR2 sequences are SGHDT and YYEEEE. Trimming took 3 bases from V and 3 from J, leaving 13 bases between them. This CDR3 has 14 amino acids. The CDR3 is CASSSATGSYEQYF. The CDR3 bases are TGTGCCAGCAGCTCGGCGACAGGTAGCTACGAGCAGTACTTC.

Notes on this clonotype: A read error may explain this, as a much larger clone is one base away. The chain uses TRBV12-3 or TRBV12-4 and TRBJ1-4, with D unresolved. V shed 3 bases and J shed 5 bases, with 7 bases lying between them. The CDR3 is 13 residues long. In nucleotides, the CDR3 is TGTGCCAGCAGTTTTGGTCAAAATGAAAAACTGTTTTTT. Translated: CASSFGQNEKLFF.

In its sample, this clonotype was seen many times. This chain links TRBV14 with TRBJ1-2; 8 bases are shared with TRBD1. V trimming: 3 bases; J trimming: 7 bases; junction bases outside the gene matches: 7. Germline assignment: CDR1 SGHDN and CDR2 FVKESK. The CDR3 is 14 residues long. This CDR3 reads CASSQDRDRTGYTF. As DNA, the CDR3 is TGTGCCAGCAGCCAGGACCGGGACAGGACTGGCTACACCTTC.

This clonotype has just one count. A much larger clone differs from this one at a single base, so this may be a read error. The CDR3 here is CVSTSGGGTDTQYF. The CDR3 DNA reads TGTGTCAGCACCAGTGGGGGCGGCACAGATACGCAGTATTTT. The V gene is TRBV6-2 or TRBV6-3, the J gene TRBJ2-3; possible D gene TRBD1, 6 bases. Germline CDR1 is MNHEY and CDR2 is SVGEGT. The CDR3 covers 14 residues.